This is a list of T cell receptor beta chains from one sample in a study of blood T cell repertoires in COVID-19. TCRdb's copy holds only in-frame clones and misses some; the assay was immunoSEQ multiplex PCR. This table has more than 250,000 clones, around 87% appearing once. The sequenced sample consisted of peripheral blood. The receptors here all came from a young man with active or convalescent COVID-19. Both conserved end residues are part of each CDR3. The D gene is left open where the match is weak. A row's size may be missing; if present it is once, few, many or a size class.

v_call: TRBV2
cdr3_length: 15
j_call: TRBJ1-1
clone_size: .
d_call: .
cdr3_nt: TGTGCCAGCAGTGAAGCTGCAGGGCGGAACACTGAAGCTTTCTTT
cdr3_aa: CASSEAAGRNTEAFF

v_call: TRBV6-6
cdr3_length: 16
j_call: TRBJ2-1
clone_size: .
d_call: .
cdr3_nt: TGTGCCAGCAGTACAAAAACTCAGGGGAGGGCAAATGAGCAGTTCTTC
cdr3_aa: CASSTKTQGRANEQFF

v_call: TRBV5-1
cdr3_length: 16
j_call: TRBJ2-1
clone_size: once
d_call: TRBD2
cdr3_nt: TGCGCCAGCAGCACGGGCCCCCTAGCGGTTTACAATGAGCAGTTCTTC
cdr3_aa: CASSTGPLAVYNEQFF

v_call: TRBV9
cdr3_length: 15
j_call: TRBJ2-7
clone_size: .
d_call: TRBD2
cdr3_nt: TGTGCCAGCAGCGTAGGGCTAGCGGGAGGGTACGAGCAGTACTTC
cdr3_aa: CASSVGLAGGYEQYF

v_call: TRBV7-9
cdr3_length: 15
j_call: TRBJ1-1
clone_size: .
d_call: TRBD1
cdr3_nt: TGTGCCAGCAGCCAACAGACAGGGGGGAACACTGAAGCTTTCTTT
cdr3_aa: CASSQQTGGNTEAFF

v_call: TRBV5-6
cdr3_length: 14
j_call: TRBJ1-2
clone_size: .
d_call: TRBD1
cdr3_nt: TGTGCCAGCAGCTTTCCGGACAGGGCCTATGGCTACACCTTC
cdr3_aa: CASSFPDRAYGYTF

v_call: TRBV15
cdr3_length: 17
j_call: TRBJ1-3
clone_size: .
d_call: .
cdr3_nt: TGTGCCACCAGCAGAGACCCTCAGGGGCTGACTGGAAACACCATATATTTT
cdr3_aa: CATSRDPQGLTGNTIYF

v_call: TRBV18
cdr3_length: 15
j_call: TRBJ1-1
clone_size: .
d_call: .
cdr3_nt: TGTGCCAGCTCGGTTTACCAGGGAAGACACACTGAAGCTTTCTTT
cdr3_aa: CASSVYQGRHTEAFF

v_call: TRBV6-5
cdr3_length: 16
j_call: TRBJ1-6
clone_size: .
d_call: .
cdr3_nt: TGTGCCAGCAGTTACTCCGGGAGCTCCTATAATTCACCCCTCCACTTT
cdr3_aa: CASSYSGSSYNSPLHF

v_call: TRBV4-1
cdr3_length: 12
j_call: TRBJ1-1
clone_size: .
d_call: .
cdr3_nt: TGCGCCAGCAGCCAAGATACAGGTGAAGCTTTCTTT
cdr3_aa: CASSQDTGEAFF

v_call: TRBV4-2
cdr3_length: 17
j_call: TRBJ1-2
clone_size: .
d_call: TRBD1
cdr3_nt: TGTGCCAGCAGCCAAGAGGGACAGGGGGGAACTAACTATGGCTACACCTTC
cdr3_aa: CASSQEGQGGTNYGYTF

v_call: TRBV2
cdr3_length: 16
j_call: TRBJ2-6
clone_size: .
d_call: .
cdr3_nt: TGTGCCAGCAGTGACAGGTCCCACTCTGGGGCCAACGTCCTGACTTTC
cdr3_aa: CASSDRSHSGANVLTF

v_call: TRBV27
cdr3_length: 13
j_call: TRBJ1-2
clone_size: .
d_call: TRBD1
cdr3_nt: TGTGCCAGCAGGCCTACAGGGGCCTATGGCTACACCTTC
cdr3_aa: CASRPTGAYGYTF

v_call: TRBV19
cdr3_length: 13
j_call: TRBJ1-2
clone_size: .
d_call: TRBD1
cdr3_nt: TGTGCCAGCCTGGACAGGGCCTACTATGGCTACACCTTC
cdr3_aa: CASLDRAYYGYTF

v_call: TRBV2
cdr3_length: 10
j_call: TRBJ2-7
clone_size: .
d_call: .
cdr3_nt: TGTGCCAGCCAAATCTACGAGCAGTACTTC
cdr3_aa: CASQIYEQYF

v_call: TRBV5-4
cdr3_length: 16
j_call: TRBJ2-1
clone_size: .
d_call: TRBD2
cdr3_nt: TGTGCCAGCAGCAAAAGCGGGACCAGCTCCTACAATGAGCAGTTCTTC
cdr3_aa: CASSKSGTSSYNEQFF

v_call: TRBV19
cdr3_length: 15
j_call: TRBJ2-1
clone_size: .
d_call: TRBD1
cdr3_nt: TGTGCCAGTAGTACCTTTGGACAGGGCAACAATGAGCAGTTCTTC
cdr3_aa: CASSTFGQGNNEQFF

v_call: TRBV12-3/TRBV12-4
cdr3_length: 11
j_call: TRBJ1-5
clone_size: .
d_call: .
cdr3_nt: TGTGCCAGCAGCTTCAATCAGCCCCAGCATTTT
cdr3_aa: CASSFNQPQHF

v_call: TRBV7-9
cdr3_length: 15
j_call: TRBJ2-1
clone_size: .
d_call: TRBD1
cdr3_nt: TGTGCCAGCAGCTTCGGACAGGGGACCTACAATGAGCAGTTCTTC
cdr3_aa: CASSFGQGTYNEQFF

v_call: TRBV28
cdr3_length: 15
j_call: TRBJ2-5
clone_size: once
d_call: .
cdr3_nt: TGTGCCAGCATCCCGTTAGGGGGGGGGAAGGCGACCCAGTACTTC
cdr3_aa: CASIPLGGGKATQYF

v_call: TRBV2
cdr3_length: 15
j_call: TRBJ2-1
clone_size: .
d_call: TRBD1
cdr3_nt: TGTGCCAGCAGTGAAGGCCAGGGGGATGGAAATGAGCAGTTCTTC
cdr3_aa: CASSEGQGDGNEQFF

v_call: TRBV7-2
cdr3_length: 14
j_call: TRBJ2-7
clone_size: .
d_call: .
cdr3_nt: TGTGCCAGCAGCCCCAGGGTCTCGGGCTACGAGCAGTACTTC
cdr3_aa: CASSPRVSGYEQYF

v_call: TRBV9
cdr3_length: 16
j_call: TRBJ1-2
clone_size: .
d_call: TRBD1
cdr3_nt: TGTGCCAGCAGCTCTGAAGGACAGGGACAAAGAGGCGGCTACACCTTC
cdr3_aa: CASSSEGQGQRGGYTF

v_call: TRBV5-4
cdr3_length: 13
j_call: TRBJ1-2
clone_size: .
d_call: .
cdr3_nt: TGTGCCAGCAGCTCAGGACAGTCCTATGGCTACACCTTC
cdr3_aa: CASSSGQSYGYTF

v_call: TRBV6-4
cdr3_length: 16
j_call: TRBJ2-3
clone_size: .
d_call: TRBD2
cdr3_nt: TGTGCCAGCAGGAGGTCAGCCAGCGGGGGTCTGGCTACGCAGTATTTT
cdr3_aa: CASRRSASGGLATQYF

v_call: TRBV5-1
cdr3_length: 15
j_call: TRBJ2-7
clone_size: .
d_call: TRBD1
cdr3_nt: TGCGCCAGCAGCTTGGAGACAGGGCTCTCCTACGAGCAGTACTTC
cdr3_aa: CASSLETGLSYEQYF

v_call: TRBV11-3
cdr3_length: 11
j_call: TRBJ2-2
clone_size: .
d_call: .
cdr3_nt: TGTGCCAGGGTTTTAGCCGGGGAGCTGTTTTTT
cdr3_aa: CARVLAGELFF

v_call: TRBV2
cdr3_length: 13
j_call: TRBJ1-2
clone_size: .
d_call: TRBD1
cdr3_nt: TGTGCCAGCAGCGTCGACAGGGGCTATGGCTACACCTTC
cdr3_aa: CASSVDRGYGYTF

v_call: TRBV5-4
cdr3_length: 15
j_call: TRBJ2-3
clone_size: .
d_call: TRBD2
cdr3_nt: TGTGCCAGCAGCTTGATCTCTAGCGGGTTAGATACGCAGTATTTT
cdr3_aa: CASSLISSGLDTQYF

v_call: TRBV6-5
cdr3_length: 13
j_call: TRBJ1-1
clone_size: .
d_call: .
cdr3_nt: TGTGCCAGCAGTTACGTTGCAGCGAATGAAGCTTTCTTT
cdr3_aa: CASSYVAANEAFF

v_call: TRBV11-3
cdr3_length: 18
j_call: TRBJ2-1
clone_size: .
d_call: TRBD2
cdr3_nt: TGTGCCAGCAGCCCAAGACTAGCGGGAGGGCCACTCTACAATGAGCAGTTCTTC
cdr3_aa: CASSPRLAGGPLYNEQFF

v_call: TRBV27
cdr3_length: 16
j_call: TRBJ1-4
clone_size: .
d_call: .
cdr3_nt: TGTGCCAGCAGTTTCACAGGGTTCTCAACTAATGAAAAACTGTTTTTT
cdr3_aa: CASSFTGFSTNEKLFF

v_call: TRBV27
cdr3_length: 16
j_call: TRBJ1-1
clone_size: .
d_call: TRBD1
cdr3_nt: TGTGCCAGCAGGGGGGGGACAGGGCTTGGGGACACTGAAGCTTTCTTT
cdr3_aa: CASRGGTGLGDTEAFF

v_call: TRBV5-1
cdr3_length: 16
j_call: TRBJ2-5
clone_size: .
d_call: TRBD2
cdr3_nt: TGCGCCAGCAGCTTGGAACTCTCTAGCGGGATGGAGACCCAGTACTTC
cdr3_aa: CASSLELSSGMETQYF

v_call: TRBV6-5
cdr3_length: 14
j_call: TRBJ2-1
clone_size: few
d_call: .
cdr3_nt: TGTGCCAGCCGTCCCGCTGGGGGCAACAATGAGCAGTTCTTC
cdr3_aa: CASRPAGGNNEQFF

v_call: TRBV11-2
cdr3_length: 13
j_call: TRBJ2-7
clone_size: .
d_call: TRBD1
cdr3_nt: TGTGCCAGCAGCTCGGACAGGGCAGGCGAGCAGTACTTC
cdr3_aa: CASSSDRAGEQYF

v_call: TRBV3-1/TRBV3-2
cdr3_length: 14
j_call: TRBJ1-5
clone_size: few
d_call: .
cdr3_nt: TGTGCCAGCAGCCGCACGGGAGGAAATCAGCCCCAGCATTTT
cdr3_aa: CASSRTGGNQPQHF

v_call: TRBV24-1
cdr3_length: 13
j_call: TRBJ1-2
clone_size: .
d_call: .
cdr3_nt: TGTGCCACCAGTGAAGTGGACAGTTATGGCTACACCTTC
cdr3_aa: CATSEVDSYGYTF